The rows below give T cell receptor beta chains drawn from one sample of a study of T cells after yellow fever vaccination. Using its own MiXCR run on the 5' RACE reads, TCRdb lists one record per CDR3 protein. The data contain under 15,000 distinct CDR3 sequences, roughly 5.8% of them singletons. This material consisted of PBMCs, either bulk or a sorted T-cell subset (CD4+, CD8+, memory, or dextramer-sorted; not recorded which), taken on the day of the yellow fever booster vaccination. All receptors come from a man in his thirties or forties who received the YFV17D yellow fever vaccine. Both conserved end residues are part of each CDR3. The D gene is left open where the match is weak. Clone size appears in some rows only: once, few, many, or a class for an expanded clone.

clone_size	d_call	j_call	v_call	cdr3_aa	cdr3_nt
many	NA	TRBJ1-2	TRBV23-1	CASSQSGSYGYTF	TGCGCCAGCAGTCAATCTGGGAGCTATGGCTACACCTTC
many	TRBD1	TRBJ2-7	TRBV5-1	CASRETGTGGEQYF	TGCGCCAGCAGGGAGACCGGGACAGGGGGTGAGCAGTACTTC
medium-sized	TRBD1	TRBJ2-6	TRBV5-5	CASSPSGTGLSGANVLTF	TGTGCCAGCAGCCCGAGTGGGACAGGACTCTCTGGGGCCAACGTCCTGACTTTC
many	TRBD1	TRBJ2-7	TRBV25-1	CASSVQGGQGVQYF	TGTGCCAGCAGTGTCCAAGGAGGACAGGGGGTGCAGTACTTC
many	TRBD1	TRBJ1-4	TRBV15	CATSGTGRAKLFF	TGTGCCACCTCCGGGACAGGGAGGGCGAAACTGTTTTTT
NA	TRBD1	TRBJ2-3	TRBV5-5	CACSLTGTGLAHTQYF	TGTGCCTGCAGCTTGACCGGGACAGGGCTTGCCCATACGCAGTATTTT
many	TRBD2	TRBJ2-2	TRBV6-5	CASAGLAGVGTGELFF	TGTGCCAGCGCCGGACTAGCGGGAGTCGGCACCGGGGAGCTGTTTTTT
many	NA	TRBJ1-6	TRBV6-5	CASSYSISSSYNSPLHF	TGTGCCAGCAGTTACAGTATATCTAGCTCCTATAATTCACCCCTCCACTTT
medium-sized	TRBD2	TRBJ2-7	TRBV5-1	CASSPTGLAGTEQYF	TGCGCCAGCAGCCCAACCGGTCTAGCGGGAACCGAGCAGTACTTC
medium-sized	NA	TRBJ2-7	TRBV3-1	CASSQVIYEQYF	TGTGCCAGCAGCCAAGTGATCTACGAGCAGTACTTC
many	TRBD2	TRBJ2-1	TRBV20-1	CSAASSGRAGLNEQFF	TGCAGTGCCGCTTCTAGCGGGAGGGCCGGGCTCAATGAGCAGTTCTTC
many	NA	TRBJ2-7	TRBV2	CASSVGPLSVEQYF	TGTGCCAGCAGTGTCGGCCCCTTAAGCGTCGAGCAGTACTTC
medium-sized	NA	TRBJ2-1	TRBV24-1	CATSARARANSYNEQFF	TGTGCCACCAGTGCCCGGGCGCGGGCCAATTCCTACAATGAGCAGTTCTTC
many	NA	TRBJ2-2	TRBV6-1	CASREGQNANTGELFF	TGTGCCAGCAGAGAGGGGCAGAACGCGAACACCGGGGAGCTGTTTTTT
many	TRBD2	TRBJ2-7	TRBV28	CATSSGGLSYEQYF	TGTGCCACCAGCTCGGGAGGGCTCTCCTACGAGCAGTACTTC
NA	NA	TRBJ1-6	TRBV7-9	CASGSTRDSPLHF	TGTGCCAGCGGATCCACCCGCGATTCACCCCTCCACTTT
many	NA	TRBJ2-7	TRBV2	CASSLGGPLLYEQYF	TGTGCCAGCAGCCTCGGGGGGCCCTTGCTATACGAGCAGTACTTC
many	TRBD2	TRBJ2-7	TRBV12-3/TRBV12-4	CASRATSGSHEQYF	TGTGCCAGCAGGGCGACTAGCGGGAGTCACGAGCAGTACTTC
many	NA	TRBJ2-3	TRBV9	CASSNRGASDTQYF	TGTGCCAGCAGCAACCGGGGGGCCTCAGATACGCAGTATTTT
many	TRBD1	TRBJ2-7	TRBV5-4	CASSLGDRTYEQYF	TGTGCCAGCAGCTTAGGGGACAGAACCTACGAGCAGTACTTC
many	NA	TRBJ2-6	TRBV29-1	CRVTSTSGANVLTF	TGCAGAGTTACCAGTACCTCTGGGGCCAACGTCCTGACTTTC
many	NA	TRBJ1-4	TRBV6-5	CASSYSTATNEKLFF	TGTGCCAGCAGTTACTCGACCGCAACTAATGAAAAACTGTTTTTT
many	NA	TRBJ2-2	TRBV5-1	CASSHIGDTGELFF	TGCGCCAGCAGCCATATCGGGGACACCGGGGAGCTGTTTTTT
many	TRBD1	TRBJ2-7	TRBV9	CASSVDPGGRPYEQYF	TGTGCCAGCAGCGTAGACCCAGGGGGCAGACCCTACGAGCAGTACTTC
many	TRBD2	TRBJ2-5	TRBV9	CASSVTSGGGETQYF	TGTGCCAGCAGCGTGACTAGCGGGGGGGGGGAGACCCAGTACTTC
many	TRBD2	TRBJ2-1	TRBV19	CASSSPSSGRASYNEQFF	TGTGCCAGTAGTTCTCCCTCTAGCGGGAGGGCCTCCTACAATGAGCAGTTCTTC
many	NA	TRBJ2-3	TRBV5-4	CASSLSTDTQYF	TGTGCCAGCAGCCTCAGCACAGATACGCAGTATTTT
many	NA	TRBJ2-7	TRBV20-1	CSAGDAGLQYF	TGCAGTGCTGGGGATGCGGGGTTACAGTACTTC
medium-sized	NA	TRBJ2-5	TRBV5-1	CASWDLWETQYF	TGCGCCAGCTGGGATCTTTGGGAGACCCAGTACTTC
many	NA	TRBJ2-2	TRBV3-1	CASSQSMFTGELFF	TGTGCCAGCAGCCAAAGCATGTTCACCGGGGAGCTGTTTTTT
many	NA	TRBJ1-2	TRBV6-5	CASSSGQYYGYTF	TGTGCCAGCAGTTCCGGACAGTACTATGGCTACACCTTC
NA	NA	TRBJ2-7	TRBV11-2	CASSKLGYYEQYF	TGTGCCAGCTCGAAGTTAGGTTACTACGAGCAGTACTTC
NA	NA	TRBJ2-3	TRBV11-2	CASSPLNTYPTDTQYF	TGTGCCAGCAGCCCTCTGAACACCTACCCCACAGATACGCAGTATTTT
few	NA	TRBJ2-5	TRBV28	CASSFDSQETQYF	TGTGCCAGCAGTTTCGACAGCCAAGAGACCCAGTACTTC
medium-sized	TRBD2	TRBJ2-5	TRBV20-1	CSARGSGNVGETQYF	TGCAGTGCTAGGGGTAGCGGGAATGTCGGAGAGACCCAGTACTTC
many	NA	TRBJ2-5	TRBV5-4	CASSLGTAQETQYF	TGTGCCAGCAGCTTGGGAACAGCTCAAGAGACCCAGTACTTC
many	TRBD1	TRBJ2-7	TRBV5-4	CASSRQGGTYEQYF	TGTGCCAGCAGTAGACAGGGTGGGACCTACGAGCAGTACTTC
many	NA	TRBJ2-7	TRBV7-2	CASSVTASYEQYF	TGTGCCAGCAGCGTCACGGCCTCCTACGAGCAGTACTTC
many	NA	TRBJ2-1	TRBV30	CAWSGESSTNEQFF	TGTGCCTGGAGTGGGGAGAGTTCAACGAATGAGCAGTTCTTC
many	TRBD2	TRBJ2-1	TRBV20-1	CSALPIGTSGRATTEVF	TGCAGTGCCCTCCCCATCGGGACTAGCGGGAGGGCCACCACGGAGGTCTTC
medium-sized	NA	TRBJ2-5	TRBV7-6	CASSLERFGQETQYF	TGTGCCAGCAGCTTAGAGCGTTTTGGACAAGAGACCCAGTACTTC
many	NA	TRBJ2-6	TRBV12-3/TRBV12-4	CASSGSGANVLTF	TGTGCCAGCAGCGGCTCCGGGGCCAACGTCCTGACTTTC
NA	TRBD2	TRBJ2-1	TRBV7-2	CASTPGPGGINEQFF	TGTGCCAGCACCCCAGGCCCGGGAGGGATTAATGAGCAGTTCTTC
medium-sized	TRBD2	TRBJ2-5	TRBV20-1	CSARDGTSGGETQYF	TGCAGTGCTAGAGATGGGACTAGCGGAGGGGAGACCCAGTACTTC
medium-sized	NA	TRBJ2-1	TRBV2	CASKQSSYNEQFF	TGTGCCAGCAAGCAAAGCTCCTACAATGAGCAGTTCTTC
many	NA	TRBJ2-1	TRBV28	CASSSQGTGGSGRYLDEQFF	TGTGCCAGCAGTAGCCAAGGGACAGGAGGGAGCGGGAGGTACTTGGATGAGCAGTTCTTC
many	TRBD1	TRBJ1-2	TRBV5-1	CASSLTGQNFYGYTF	TGCGCCAGCAGCTTGACGGGACAGAACTTCTATGGCTACACCTTC
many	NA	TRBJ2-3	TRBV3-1	CASSQKSGSTDTQYF	TGTGCCAGCAGCCAGAAAAGCGGGAGCACAGATACGCAGTATTTT
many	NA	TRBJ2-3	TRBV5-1	CASSPGGLTSTDTQYF	TGCGCCAGCAGCCCCGGGGGGCTTACTAGCACAGATACGCAGTATTTT
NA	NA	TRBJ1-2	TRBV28	CASSFKYGYTF	TGTGCCAGCAGTTTTAAGTATGGCTACACCTTC
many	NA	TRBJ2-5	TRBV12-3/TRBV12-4	CASSLGQLEETQYF	TGTGCCAGCAGTTTAGGACAGCTCGAAGAGACCCAGTACTTC
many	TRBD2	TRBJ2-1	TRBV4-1	CASSQPLGRERKNEQFF	TGCGCCAGCAGCCAACCCCTCGGGCGGGAGCGTAAAAATGAGCAGTTCTTC
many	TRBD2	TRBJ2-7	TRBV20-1	CSATAGTSEDEQYF	TGCAGTGCGACAGCCGGGACTAGTGAAGACGAGCAGTACTTC
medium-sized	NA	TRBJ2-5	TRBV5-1	CASSSIRREVMVQETQYF	TGCGCCAGCAGCTCAATCCGACGTGAGGTTATGGTCCAAGAGACCCAGTACTTC
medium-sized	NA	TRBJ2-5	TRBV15	CATSRVGAAEETQYF	TGTGCCACCAGCAGAGTTGGCGCAGCGGAAGAGACCCAGTACTTC